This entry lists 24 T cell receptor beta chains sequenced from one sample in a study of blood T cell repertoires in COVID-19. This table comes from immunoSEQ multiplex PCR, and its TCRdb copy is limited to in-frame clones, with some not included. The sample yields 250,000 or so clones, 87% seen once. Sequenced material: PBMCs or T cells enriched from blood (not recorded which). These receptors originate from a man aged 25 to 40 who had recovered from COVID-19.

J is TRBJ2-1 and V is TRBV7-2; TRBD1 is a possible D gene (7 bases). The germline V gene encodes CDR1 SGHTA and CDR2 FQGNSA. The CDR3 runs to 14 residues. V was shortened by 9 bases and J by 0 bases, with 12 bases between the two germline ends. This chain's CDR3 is CASRQGGSYNEQFF. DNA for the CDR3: TGTGCCAGTCGCCAGGGGGGCTCCTACAATGAGCAGTTCTTC.

CDR3 nucleotides: TGCGCCAGCAGCACCGGGACATCCTACACCGGGGAGCTGTTTTTT. Protein: CASSTGTSYTGELFF. The chain couples TRBV5-1 to TRBJ2-2; maybe TRBD1 (6 bases). V was trimmed by 4 bases and J by 3 bases, leaving 13 bases between them. From germline, CDR1 is SGHRS and CDR2 YFSETQ. The CDR3 totals 15 residues.

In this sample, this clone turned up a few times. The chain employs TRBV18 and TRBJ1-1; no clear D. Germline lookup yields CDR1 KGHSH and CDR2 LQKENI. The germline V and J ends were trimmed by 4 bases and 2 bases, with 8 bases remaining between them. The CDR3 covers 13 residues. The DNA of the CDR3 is TGTGCCAGCTCACATGACACAAACACTGAAGCTTTCTTT. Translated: CASSHDTNTEAFF.

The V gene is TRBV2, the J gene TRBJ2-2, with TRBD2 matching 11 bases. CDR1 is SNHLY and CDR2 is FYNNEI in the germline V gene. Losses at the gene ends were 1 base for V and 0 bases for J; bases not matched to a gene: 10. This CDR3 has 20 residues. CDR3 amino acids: CASSEVGLAGGKPNTGELFF. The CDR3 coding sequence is TGTGCCAGCAGTGAAGTGGGCCTAGCGGGAGGAAAACCGAACACCGGGGAGCTGTTTTTT.

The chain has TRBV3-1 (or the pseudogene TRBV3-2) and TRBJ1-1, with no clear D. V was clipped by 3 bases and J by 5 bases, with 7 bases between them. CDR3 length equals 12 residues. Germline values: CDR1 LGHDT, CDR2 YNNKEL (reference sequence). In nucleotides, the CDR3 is TGTGCCAGCAGCCACGGAGGTACTGAAGCTTTCTTT. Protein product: CASSHGGTEAFF.

The CDR3 here is CASSLEGAARTDTQYF. CDR3 sequence (DNA): TGTGCCAGCAGCTTAGAGGGGGCTGCGAGGACAGATACGCAGTATTTT. The V call is TRBV5-5, the J call TRBJ2-3, with 7 bases identical to TRBD1. The CDR3 is 16 amino acids. Germline lookup yields CDR1 SGHKS and CDR2 YYEKEE (reference sequence). V was clipped by 2 bases and J by 3 bases; unmatched bases: 9.

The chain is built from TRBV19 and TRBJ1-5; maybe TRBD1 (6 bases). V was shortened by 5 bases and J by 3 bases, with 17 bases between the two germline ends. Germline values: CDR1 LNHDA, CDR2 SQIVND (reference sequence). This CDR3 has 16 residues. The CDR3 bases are TGTGCCAGTAGTCTCCTCCCGACAGGATTCAATCAGCCCCAGCATTTT. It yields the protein CASSLLPTGFNQPQHF. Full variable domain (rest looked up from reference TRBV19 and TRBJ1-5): DGGITQSPKYLFRKEGQNVTLSCEQNLNHDAMYWYRQDPGQGLRLIYYSQIVNDFQKGDIAEGYSVSREKKESFPLTVTSAQKNPTAFYLCASSLLPTGFNQPQHFGDGTRLSIL.

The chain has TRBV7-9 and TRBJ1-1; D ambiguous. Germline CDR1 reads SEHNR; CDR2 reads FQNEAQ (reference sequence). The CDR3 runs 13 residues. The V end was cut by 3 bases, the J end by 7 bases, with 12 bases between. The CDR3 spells CASSLRSLREAFF. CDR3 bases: TGTGCCAGCAGCTTGAGAAGTTTACGTGAAGCTTTCTTT.

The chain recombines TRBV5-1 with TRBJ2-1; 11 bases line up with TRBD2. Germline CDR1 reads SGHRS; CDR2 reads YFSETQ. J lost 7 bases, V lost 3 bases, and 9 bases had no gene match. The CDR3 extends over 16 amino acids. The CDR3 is CASSWDLAGGSNEQFF. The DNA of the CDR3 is TGCGCCAGCAGCTGGGACTTAGCGGGGGGGAGTAATGAGCAGTTCTTC.

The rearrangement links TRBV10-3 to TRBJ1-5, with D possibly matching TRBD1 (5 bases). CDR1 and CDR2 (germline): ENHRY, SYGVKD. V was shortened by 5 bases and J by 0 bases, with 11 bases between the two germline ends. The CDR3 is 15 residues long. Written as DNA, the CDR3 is TGTGCCATCAGTAAAGACAGTTATAGCAATCAGCCCCAGCATTTT. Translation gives CAISKDSYSNQPQHF.

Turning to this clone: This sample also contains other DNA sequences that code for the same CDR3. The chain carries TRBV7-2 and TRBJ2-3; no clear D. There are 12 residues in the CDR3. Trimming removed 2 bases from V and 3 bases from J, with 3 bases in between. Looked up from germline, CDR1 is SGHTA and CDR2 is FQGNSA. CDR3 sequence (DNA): TGTGCCAGCAGCTTATATACAGATACGCAGTATTTT. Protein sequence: CASSLYTDTQYF.

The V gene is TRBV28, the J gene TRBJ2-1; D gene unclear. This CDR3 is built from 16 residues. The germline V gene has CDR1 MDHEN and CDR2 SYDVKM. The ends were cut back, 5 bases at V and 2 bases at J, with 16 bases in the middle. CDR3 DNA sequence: TGTGCCAGCAGTCAAACGTCGCGCAACCCCTACAATGAGCAGTTCTTC. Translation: CASSQTSRNPYNEQFF.

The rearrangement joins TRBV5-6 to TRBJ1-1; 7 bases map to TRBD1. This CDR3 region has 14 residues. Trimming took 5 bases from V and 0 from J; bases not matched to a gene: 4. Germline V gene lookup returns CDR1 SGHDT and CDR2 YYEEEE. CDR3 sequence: CASRQQGMNTEAFF. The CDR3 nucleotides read TGTGCCAGCAGACAACAGGGGATGAACACTGAAGCTTTCTTT.

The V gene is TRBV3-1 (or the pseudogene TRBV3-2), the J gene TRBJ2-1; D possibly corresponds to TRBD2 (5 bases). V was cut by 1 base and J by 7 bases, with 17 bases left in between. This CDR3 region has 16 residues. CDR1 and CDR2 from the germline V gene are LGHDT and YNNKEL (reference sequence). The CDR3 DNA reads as TGTGCCAGCAGCCAAGTTTCGGGGTCTAAGGGTAATGAGCAGTTCTTC. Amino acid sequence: CASSQVSGSKGNEQFF.

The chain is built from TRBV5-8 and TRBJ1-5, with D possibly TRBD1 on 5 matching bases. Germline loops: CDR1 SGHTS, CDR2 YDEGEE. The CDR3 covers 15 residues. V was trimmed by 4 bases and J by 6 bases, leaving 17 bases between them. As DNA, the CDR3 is TGTGCCAGCAGCCAGGAACGGGGGTCCTCTCAGCCCCAGCATTTT. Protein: CASSQERGSSQPQHF. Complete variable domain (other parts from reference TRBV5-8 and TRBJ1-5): EAGVTQSPTHLIKTRGQQATLRCSPISGHTSVYWYQQALGLGLQFLLWYDEGEERNRGNFPPRFSGRQFPNYSSELNVNALELEDSALYLCASSQERGSSQPQHFGDGTRLSIL.

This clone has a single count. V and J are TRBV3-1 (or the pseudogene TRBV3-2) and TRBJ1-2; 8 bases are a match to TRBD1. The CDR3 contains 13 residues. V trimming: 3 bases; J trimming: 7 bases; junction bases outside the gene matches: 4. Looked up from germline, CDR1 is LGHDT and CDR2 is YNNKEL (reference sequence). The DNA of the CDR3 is TGTGCCAGCAGCCACCAGGGGGCTAGTGGCTACACCTTC. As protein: CASSHQGASGYTF.

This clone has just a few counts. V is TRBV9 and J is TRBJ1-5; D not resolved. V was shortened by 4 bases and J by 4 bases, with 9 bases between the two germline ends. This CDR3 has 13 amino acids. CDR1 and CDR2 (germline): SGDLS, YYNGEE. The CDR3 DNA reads TGTGCCAGCAGCCCGACGGGGAATCAGCCCCAGCATTTT. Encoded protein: CASSPTGNQPQHF.

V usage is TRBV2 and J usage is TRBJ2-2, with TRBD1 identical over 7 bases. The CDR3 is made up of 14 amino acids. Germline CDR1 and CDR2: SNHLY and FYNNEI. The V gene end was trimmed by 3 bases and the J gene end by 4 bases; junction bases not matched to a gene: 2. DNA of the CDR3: TGTGCCAGCAGTGAGGCAGGGGGCACCGGGGAGCTGTTTTTT. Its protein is CASSEAGGTGELFF.

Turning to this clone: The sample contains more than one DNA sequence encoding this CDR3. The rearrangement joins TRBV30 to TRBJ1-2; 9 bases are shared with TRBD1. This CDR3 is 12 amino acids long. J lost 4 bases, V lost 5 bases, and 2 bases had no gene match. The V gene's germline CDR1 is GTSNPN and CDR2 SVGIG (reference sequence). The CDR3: CAWDRGVYGYTF. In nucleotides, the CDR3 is TGTGCCTGGGACAGGGGGGTCTATGGCTACACCTTC.

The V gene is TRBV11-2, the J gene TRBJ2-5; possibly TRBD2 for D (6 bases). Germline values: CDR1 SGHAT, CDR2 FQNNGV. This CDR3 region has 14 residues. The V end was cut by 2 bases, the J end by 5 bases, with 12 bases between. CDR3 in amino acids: CASSLRGLQETQYF. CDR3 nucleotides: TGTGCCAGCAGCTTAAGGGGACTCCAGGAGACCCAGTACTTC.

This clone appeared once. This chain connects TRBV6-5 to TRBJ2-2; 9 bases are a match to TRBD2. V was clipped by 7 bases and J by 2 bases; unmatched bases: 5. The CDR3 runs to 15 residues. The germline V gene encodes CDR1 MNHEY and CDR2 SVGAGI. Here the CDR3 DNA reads TGTGCCAGCACCTTGACTAGCGGTAACACCGGGGAGCTGTTTTTT. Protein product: CASTLTSGNTGELFF.

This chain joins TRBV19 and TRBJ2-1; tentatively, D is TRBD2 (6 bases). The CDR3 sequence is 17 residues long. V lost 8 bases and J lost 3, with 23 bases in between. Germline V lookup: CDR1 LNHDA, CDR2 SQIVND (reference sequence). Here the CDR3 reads CASDSEGGTDFYNEQFF. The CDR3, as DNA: TGTGCCAGTGACAGCGAGGGAGGCACAGACTTCTACAATGAGCAGTTCTTC.

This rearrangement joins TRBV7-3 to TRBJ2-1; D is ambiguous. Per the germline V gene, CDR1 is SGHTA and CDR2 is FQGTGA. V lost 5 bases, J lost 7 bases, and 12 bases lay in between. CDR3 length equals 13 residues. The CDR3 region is CASSPLVANEQFF. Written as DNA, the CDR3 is TGTGCCAGCAGCCCGTTGGTGGCAAATGAGCAGTTCTTC.

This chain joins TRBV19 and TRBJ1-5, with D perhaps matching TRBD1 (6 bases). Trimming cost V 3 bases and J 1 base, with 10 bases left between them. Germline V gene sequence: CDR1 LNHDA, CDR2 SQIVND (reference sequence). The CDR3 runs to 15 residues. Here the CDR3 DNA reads TGTGCCAGTAGTATTATACAGGGCAGCAATCAGCCCCAGCATTTT. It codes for CASSIIQGSNQPQHF. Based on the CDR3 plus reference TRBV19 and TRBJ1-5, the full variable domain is DGGITQSPKYLFRKEGQNVTLSCEQNLNHDAMYWYRQDPGQGLRLIYYSQIVNDFQKGDIAEGYSVSREKKESFPLTVTSAQKNPTAFYLCASSIIQGSNQPQHFGDGTRLSIL.